The 26 T cell receptor beta chains presented below share a single source sample, sequenced in a study of T cell repertoires in cytomegalovirus infection. No antigen has been assigned to these receptors. TCRdb itself ran the reads through MiXCR, one entry per CDR3 protein. This sample has around 340,000 distinct CDR3 sequences, with just under 30% found just once. This sample comprised cultured PBMCs, obtained from culture after CMV antigen stimulation. The source of these receptors is a human donor in good health (CMV status not recorded). Some clones in this sample may be carry-over from other donors' samples.

This clonotype was recorded a few times. This rearrangement joins TRBV18 to TRBJ2-1; 8 positions match TRBD2. The CDR3 has 15 amino acids. The germline V gene has CDR1 KGHSH and CDR2 LQKENI. J gave up 9 bases and V 3 bases, and 10 bases lay outside the gene matches. CDR3 sequence reads: CASSPGTTRGGEQFF. Written as DNA, the CDR3 is TGTGCCAGCTCACCTGGGACTACCCGGGGGGGTGAGCAGTTCTTC.

This clonotype was counted between two and nine times. CDR3 amino acids: CASSKTVYFDNSPLHF. The CDR3 bases are TGTGCCAGCAGCAAGACAGTCTACTTTGATAATTCACCCCTCCACTTT. The chain is built from TRBV7-2 and TRBJ1-6; a possible D gene is TRBD1 (5 bases). Germline values: CDR1 SGHTA, CDR2 FQGNSA. Trimming pared 5 bases from V and 5 bases from J, leaving 16 bases between. The CDR3 is made up of 16 amino acids.

This clonotype was counted at least ten times. In nucleotides, the CDR3 is TGTGCCAGCAGCTTAGGACAGGGGGAAGCTTTCTTT. This gives the protein CASSLGQGEAFF. The chain has TRBV7-8 and TRBJ1-1; TRBD1 matches at 8 bases. CDR1 and CDR2 (germline): SGHVS, FQNEAQ. Germline trimming cut 1 base from V and 8 bases from J; bases unmatched to any gene: 0. CDR3 length equals 12 residues.

This chain joins TRBV19 and TRBJ2-5; D may be TRBD1 (6 bases). CDR1 and CDR2 from the germline V gene are LNHDA and SQIVND (reference sequence). The length of the CDR3 is 14 residues. V lost 5 bases and J lost 2, with 12 bases in between. DNA for the CDR3: TGTGCCAGTAGTCCCAGACAGGATCAAGAGACCCAGTACTTC. Translation gives CASSPRQDQETQYF.

The chain recombines TRBV7-9 with TRBJ1-5; D may be TRBD1 (6 bases). Germline lookup yields CDR1 SEHNR and CDR2 FQNEAQ (reference sequence). Trimming removed 3 bases at V and 4 bases at J, with 22 bases between. The length of the CDR3 is 18 residues. The CDR3 nucleotides are TGTGCCAGCAGCTTTGAAGCCGACAGGTTTAACCCAAATCAGCCCCAGCATTTT. Protein sequence: CASSFEADRFNPNQPQHF. The complete variable domain, with remaining parts taken from reference TRBV7-9 and TRBJ1-5, reads DTGVSQNPRHKITKRGQNVTFRCDPISEHNRLYWYRQTLGQGPEFLTYFQNEAQLEKSRLLSDRFSAERPKGSFSTLEIQRTEQGDSAMYLCASSFEADRFNPNQPQHFGDGTRLSIL.

The chain has TRBV19 and TRBJ2-5; weak D call: TRBD1 (6 bases). This CDR3 comprises 13 residues. Germline V gives CDR1 LNHDA, CDR2 SQIVND (reference sequence). V shed 5 bases and J shed 0 bases, with 7 bases lying between them. The CDR3 loop reads CASSRQDQETQYF. The CDR3 coding sequence is TGTGCCAGTAGTCGACAGGACCAAGAGACCCAGTACTTC.

In this sample, this clonotype turned up many times. V and J are TRBV7-2 and TRBJ2-1; possibly TRBD2 for D (6 bases). The CDR3 has 16 residues. CDR1 is SGHTA, CDR2 FQGNSA, per germline. Trimming stripped 0 bases from V and 1 base from J, with 10 bases between. CDR3 DNA: TGTGCCAGCAGCTTAGCAAGTAGCGGATCCTACAATGAGCAGTTCTTC. This sequence encodes CASSLASSGSYNEQFF.

The V and J genes are TRBV6-2 or TRBV6-3 and TRBJ1-5; D is uncertain. Trimming took off 0 bases at V and 5 bases at J, with 11 bases between the two ends. This CDR3 is built from 15 residues. CDR1 is MNHEY, CDR2 SVGEGT, per germline. The CDR3 DNA reads TGTGCCAGCAGTTACTCTCCAGACCGTCATCAGCCCCAGCATTTT. Encoded protein: CASSYSPDRHQPQHF.

This clonotype has ten or more counts. The chain carries TRBV6-1 and TRBJ2-2; perhaps TRBD2 as D (7 bases). Germline CDR1 MNHNS, CDR2 SASEGT. Trimming pared 3 bases from V and 6 bases from J, leaving 17 bases between. This CDR3 is 16 amino acids long. CDR3 sequence reads: CASSERGGANAGELFF. The CDR3 region has the DNA TGTGCCAGCAGTGAGAGAGGGGGGGCAAATGCCGGGGAGCTGTTTTTT.

The gene calls are TRBV12-3 or TRBV12-4 and TRBJ1-1; D possibly corresponds to TRBD1 (6 bases). CDR3 size: 15 residues. The ends were cut back, 4 bases at V and 1 base at J, with 13 bases in the middle. The CDR3 DNA reads TGTGCCAGCAGTTGGAGCCCGGGACAGAACACTGAAGCTTTCTTT. Amino acid sequence: CASSWSPGQNTEAFF.

V usage is TRBV7-6 and J usage is TRBJ2-7; the D is unclear. The V and J ends lost 5 bases and 3 bases respectively, with 20 bases between them. This CDR3 is built from 16 residues. CDR1 is SGHVS, CDR2 FNYEAQ, per germline. CDR3 in DNA: TGTGCCAGCAGCCTGGATTTAAGGAGTGGGATCTACGAGCAGTACTTC. Translating gives CASSLDLRSGIYEQYF. Using reference TRBV7-6 and TRBJ2-7 for the parts outside the CDR3, the full variable domain is GAGVSQSPRYKVTKRGQDVALRCDPISGHVSLYWYRQALGQGPEFLTYFNYEAQQDKSGLPNDRFSAERPEGSISTLTIQRTEQRDSAMYRCASSLDLRSGIYEQYFGPGTRLTVT.

V and J are TRBV12-3 or TRBV12-4 and TRBJ2-3; D remains ambiguous. Trimming cost V 6 bases and J 8 bases, with 12 bases left between them. The CDR3 totals 12 residues. Here the CDR3 reads CASSFDWGTQYF. The CDR3 DNA reads as TGTGCCAGCAGCTTCGACTGGGGTACGCAGTATTTT.

In this sample, this clonotype turned up a few times. The CDR3 DNA reads TGTGCCAGCGCGCCTTTAGGGGGTGAGCAGTTCTTC. This encodes CASAPLGGEQFF. The rearrangement joins TRBV7-9 to TRBJ2-1; D perhaps matches TRBD1 (6 bases). Trimming cost V 8 bases and J 9 bases, with 14 bases left between them. The CDR3 totals 12 residues. Germline V gene lookup returns CDR1 SEHNR and CDR2 FQNEAQ (reference sequence). Full variable domain (remainder filled in from reference TRBV7-9 and TRBJ2-1): DTGVSQNPRHKITKRGQNVTFRCDPISEHNRLYWYRQTLGQGPEFLTYFQNEAQLEKSRLLSDRFSAERPKGSFSTLEIQRTEQGDSAMYLCASAPLGGEQFFGPGTRLTVL.

This clonotype was picked up many times. The J gene is TRBJ2-5, the V gene TRBV28, with 8 bases identical to TRBD2. The CDR3 length is 15 residues. V lost 5 bases to trimming and J lost 3 bases; unmatched junction nucleotides: 8. The V gene's germline CDR1 is MDHEN and CDR2 SYDVKM. CDR3 coding DNA: TGTGCCAGCAGTCCGCCAGCGGGGGCCGAAGAGACCCAGTACTTC. Protein product: CASSPPAGAEETQYF. Full variable domain (remainder filled in from reference TRBV28 and TRBJ2-5): DVKVTQSSRYLVKRTGEKVFLECVQDMDHENMFWYRQDPGLGLRLIYFSYDVKMKEKGDIPEGYSVSREKKERFSLILESASTNQTSMYLCASSPPAGAEETQYFGPGTRLLVL.

V is TRBV20-1 and J is TRBJ2-3; D gene unclear. The CDR3 runs 14 residues. Trimming cost V 1 base and J 3 bases, with 11 bases left between them. The germline V gene encodes CDR1 DFQATT and CDR2 SNEGSKA (reference sequence). CDR3 loop: CSARVGRLTDTQYF. CDR3 nucleotide sequence: TGCAGTGCTAGAGTTGGCAGACTTACAGATACGCAGTATTTT.

This chain uses TRBV7-8 with TRBJ2-3; 13 bases line up with TRBD2. The V and J ends lost 4 bases and 4 bases, in that order; junction bases with no gene match: 5. This CDR3 contains 16 residues. Germline loops: CDR1 SGHVS, CDR2 FQNEAQ. The CDR3 DNA follows: TGTGCCAGCAGCTCCGGACTAGCGGGGGTCCCAGATACGCAGTATTTT. Its translation is CASSSGLAGVPDTQYF.

In this sample, this clonotype turned up a few times. The V call is TRBV5-1, the J call TRBJ1-1; D might be TRBD1 (6 bases). The CDR3 sequence is 14 residues long. In germline, CDR1 is SGHRS, CDR2 YFSETQ. Trimming cost V 4 bases and J 7 bases, with 17 bases left between them. The CDR3 region has the DNA TGCGCCAGCAGCCTGACGGACAGCCCGTATGAAGCTTTCTTT. It encodes CASSLTDSPYEAFF.

This clonotype appeared a few times. The chain joins TRBV11-2 to TRBJ2-3, with 7 bases matching TRBD1. The CDR3 extends over 14 amino acids. Germline loops: CDR1 SGHAT, CDR2 FQNNGV. Unmatched junction bases numbered 5, after V lost 5 bases and J lost 3 bases. The CDR3 region is CASSVRDSTDTQYF. CDR3 sequence (DNA): TGTGCCAGCAGCGTCCGGGACAGTACAGATACGCAGTATTTT. The full variable domain, completed using reference TRBV11-2 and TRBJ2-3, is EAGVAQSPRYKIIEKRQSVAFWCNPISGHATLYWYQQILGQGPKLLIQFQNNGVVDDSQLPKDRFSAERLKGVDSTLKIQPAKLEDSAVYLCASSVRDSTDTQYFGPGTRLTVL.

This clonotype was observed a few times. J is TRBJ2-2 and V is TRBV7-8; tentative D call: TRBD2 (6 bases). The CDR3 contains 15 residues. V gave up 5 bases and J gave up 6 bases, with 16 bases separating them. Germline CDR1 reads SGHVS; CDR2 reads FQNEAQ. Here the CDR3 DNA reads TGTGCCAGCAGCCTCCGGGACTCTGTCCCCGGGGAGCTGTTTTTT. The encoded protein is CASSLRDSVPGELFF.

The table lists this clonotype with a few counts. The chain is built from TRBV5-4 and TRBJ1-2, with 7 bases lining up with TRBD1. CDR1 SGHNT and CDR2 YYREEE come from the germline V gene (reference sequence). The trim removed 1 base at V and 4 bases at J, leaving 7 bases unmatched. The CDR3 has 15 amino acids. The CDR3 DNA sequence: TGTGCCAGCAGCTTGAGACAGGGAGGTACCTATGGCTACACCTTC. Protein: CASSLRQGGTYGYTF.

The rearrangement joins TRBV5-1 to TRBJ2-7; TRBD1 is a possible D gene (6 bases). V was clipped by 8 bases and J by 6 bases, with 12 bases between them. The CDR3 is made up of 11 amino acids. Germline-derived CDR1 and CDR2 are SGHRS and YFSETQ. CDR3 region: CASSTGSEQYF. As DNA, the CDR3 is TGCGCCAGTTCAACAGGGAGCGAGCAGTACTTC.

This clonotype was observed a single time. The V gene is TRBV27, the J gene TRBJ1-2; 7 bases fit TRBD1. V dropped 10 bases and J dropped 1; count of bases not matched to a gene: 6. Germline V lookup: CDR1 MNHEY, CDR2 SMNVEV (reference sequence). The CDR3 covers 13 residues. CDR3 in amino acids: CATRTGFNYGYTF. DNA of the CDR3: TGTGCCACCAGGACAGGTTTTAACTATGGCTACACCTTC.

The rearrangement uses TRBV4-1 and TRBJ2-4; 10 bases fit TRBD2. J lost 3 bases, V lost 3 bases, and 8 bases had no gene match. CDR3 length: 17 residues. Looked up from germline, CDR1 is MGHRA and CDR2 is YSYEKL. The CDR3 DNA reads as TGCGCCAGCAGCCAGCCCCTAGCGGGAGTGGGCAAAAACATTCAGTACTTC. Translation: CASSQPLAGVGKNIQYF.

The chain uses TRBV6-5 and TRBJ1-4; 9 nucleotides agree with TRBD1. From germline, CDR1 is MNHEY and CDR2 SVGAGI. The CDR3 covers 16 residues. After removal of 0 bases from V and 7 bases from J, the junction contained 6 bases not matched to a gene. The DNA of the CDR3 is TGTGCCAGCAGTTACTCTAGAGGGACAGGGACTGAAAAACTGTTTTTT. Translating gives CASSYSRGTGTEKLFF.

This chain connects TRBV9 to TRBJ1-5, with TRBD1 matching 12 bases. CDR1 and CDR2 from the germline V gene are SGDLS and YYNGEE. After removal of 3 bases from V and 6 bases from J, the junction contained 4 bases not matched to a gene. The length of the CDR3 is 15 residues. This chain's CDR3 is CASSGGQGATQPQHF. The CDR3 DNA reads TGTGCCAGCAGCGGGGGACAGGGGGCAACTCAGCCCCAGCATTTT.

The chain carries TRBV7-2 and TRBJ2-5; 10 nucleotides match TRBD2. The germline gives CDR1 SGHTA, CDR2 FQGNSA. Germline trimming cut 5 bases from V and 5 bases from J; bases unmatched to any gene: 8. This CDR3 has 15 residues. The CDR3 DNA reads as TGTGCCAGCAGCCCCCCACTAGCGGGACAGGAGACCCAGTACTTC. Translation: CASSPPLAGQETQYF.